The source of this T cell receptor (beta chain) is a study of OX40 agonist ivuxolimab in advanced cancers. Regarding the study as a whole: The antigen specificity of the peripheral T cells (those that were expanded) was not determined.

Anyone with autoimmune disease history or systemic immunosuppression was excluded. Worth noting for this clone: Its antigen is undetermined.

CDR3 length: 13 residues. Germline assignment: CDR1 SGHDT and CDR2 YYEEEE. Trimming at V came to 3 bases and at J to 6 bases, leaving 2 bases not matched to a gene. Produced via immunoSEQ multiplex PCR; TCRdb's table is partial and in-frame only. The data show roughly 80,000 clones, 85% seen once. This receptor was obtained from an adult with an advanced solid tumor such as melanoma, head and neck, liver or kidney cancer. The chain combines TRBV5-6 with TRBJ2-2; 7 nucleotides line up with TRBD2. The input for sequencing was CD4+ or CD8+ T cells sorted from blood, taken in a trial of the OX40 agonist ivuxolimab. CDR3 sequence reads: CASSSGGAGELFF. Written as DNA, the CDR3 is TGTGCCAGCAGCTCGGGAGGCGCCGGGGAGCTGTTTTTT.